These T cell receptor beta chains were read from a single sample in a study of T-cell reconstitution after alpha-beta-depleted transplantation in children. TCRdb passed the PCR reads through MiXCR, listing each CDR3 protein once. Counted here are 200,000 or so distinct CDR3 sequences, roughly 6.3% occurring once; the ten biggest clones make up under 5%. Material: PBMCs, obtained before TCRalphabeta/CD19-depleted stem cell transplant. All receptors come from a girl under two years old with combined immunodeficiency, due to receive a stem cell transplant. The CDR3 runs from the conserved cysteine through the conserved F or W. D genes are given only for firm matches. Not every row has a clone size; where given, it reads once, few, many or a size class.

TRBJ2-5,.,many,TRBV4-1,TGCGCCAGCAGCCAAGATTGGGGTCGAGAGACCCAGTACTTC,CASSQDWGRETQYF
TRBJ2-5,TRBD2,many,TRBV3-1,TGTGCCAGCAGCCAAGGCGGGAGTGGAGAGACCCAGTACTTC,CASSQGGSGETQYF
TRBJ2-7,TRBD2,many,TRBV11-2,TGTGCCAGCAGTCCCGGGACTACTGCGTGGCAGTACTTC,CASSPGTTAWQYF
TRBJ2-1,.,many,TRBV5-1,TGCGCCCCTGGGGGTGAGCAGTTCTTC,CAPGGEQFF
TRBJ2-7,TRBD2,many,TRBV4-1,TGCGCCAGCAGTATAGCGGGGCGCTTTTACGAGCAGTACTTC,CASSIAGRFYEQYF
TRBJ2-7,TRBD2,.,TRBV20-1,TGCAGTGCTAGGAAGGGGGTAGCGGGGGCCTACGAGCAGTACTTC,CSARKGVAGAYEQYF
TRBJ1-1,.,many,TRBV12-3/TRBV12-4,TGTGCCAGCAGTTTACGGGGAGGGGTATCTGAAGCTTTCTTT,CASSLRGGVSEAFF
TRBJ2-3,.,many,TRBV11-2,TGTGCCAGCAGCTTAGAACCCGCCGGGGGATACACAGATACGCAGTATTTT,CASSLEPAGGYTDTQYF
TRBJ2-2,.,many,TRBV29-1,TGCAGCGTTGAAGTGGTGGTCGGGGAGCTGTTTTTT,CSVEVVVGELFF
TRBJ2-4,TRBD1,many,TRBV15,TGTGCCACCAGCAGAGATAGGTGGACGGACAGGGATCCAAAAAACATTCAGTACTTC,CATSRDRWTDRDPKNIQYF
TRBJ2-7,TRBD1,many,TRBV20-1,TGCAGTGCTAGTTATCGGGACAGTCCCTACGAGCAGTACTTC,CSASYRDSPYEQYF
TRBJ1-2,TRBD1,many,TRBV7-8,TGTGCCAGCAGTTCCGGACAGGATCGGCTCTATGGCTACACCTTC,CASSSGQDRLYGYTF
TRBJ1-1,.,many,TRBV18,TGTGCCAGCTCACCAAACTCCGAGACGCAGGGGACTGAAGCTTTCTTT,CASSPNSETQGTEAFF
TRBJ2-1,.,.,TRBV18,TGTGCCAGCTCACCCCCGGGACCCCCGAGTAATGAGCAGTTCTTC,CASSPPGPPSNEQFF
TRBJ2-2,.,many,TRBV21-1,TGTGCCAGCAGACTAGGCTTCGGGGAGCTGTTTTTT,CASRLGFGELFF
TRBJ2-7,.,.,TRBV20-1,TGCAGTGCTAGTCAGGGGGGCTACGAGCAGTACTTC,CSASQGGYEQYF
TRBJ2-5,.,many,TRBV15,TGTGCCACCAGCAGAGATCAGGCATGGGAGACCCAGTACTTC,CATSRDQAWETQYF
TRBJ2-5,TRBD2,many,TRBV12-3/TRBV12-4,TGTGCCAGCAGTTTTCCTCGGGAGGCCGTTGGAGAGACCCAGTACTTC,CASSFPREAVGETQYF
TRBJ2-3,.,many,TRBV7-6,TGTGCCAGCAGCTTATTGGGGGCCACAGATACGCAGTATTTT,CASSLLGATDTQYF
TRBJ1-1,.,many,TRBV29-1,TGCAGCGTTGAAGATCCCAGGATAACTGAAGCTTTCTTT,CSVEDPRITEAFF
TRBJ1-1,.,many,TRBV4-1,TGCGCCAGCAGCCAAAGGGAGAGTGAAACTGAAGCTTTCTTT,CASSQRESETEAFF
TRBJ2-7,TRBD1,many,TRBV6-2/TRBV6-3,TGTGCCACAGCCCTCCGGGACAGGGCTAACGAGCAGTACTTC,CATALRDRANEQYF
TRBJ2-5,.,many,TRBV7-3,TGTGCCAGCAGCTTAACTTCGGCCTGGGCGGAGACCCAGTACTTC,CASSLTSAWAETQYF
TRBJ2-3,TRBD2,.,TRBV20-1,TGCAGTGCTAGGGCCGCGGGACTAGCGGGAGTTAGCGCAGATACGCAGTATTTT,CSARAAGLAGVSADTQYF
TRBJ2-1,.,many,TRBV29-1,TGCAGCGTTGATTCGGGAGAAGGGTCCTACAATGAGCAGTTCTTC,CSVDSGEGSYNEQFF
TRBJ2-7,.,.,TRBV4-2,TGTGCCATCAGCCCTGCGGTCGGAGGCTACGAGCAGTACTTC,CAISPAVGGYEQYF
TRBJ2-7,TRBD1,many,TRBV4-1,TGCGCCAGCAGCCACCCGGGACAGGGAACCTACGAGCAGTACTTC,CASSHPGQGTYEQYF
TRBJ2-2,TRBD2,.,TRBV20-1,TGCAGTGCTTCTGTAGCGGGGACAAACACCGGGGAGCTGTTTTTT,CSASVAGTNTGELFF
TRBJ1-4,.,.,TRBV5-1,TGCGCCAGCAGCTCCTTTGACAGTACCCACCCTAATGAAAAACTGTTTTTT,CASSSFDSTHPNEKLFF
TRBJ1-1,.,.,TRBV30,TGTGCCTGGAGTGTTCCCGGGAACACTGAAGCTTTCTTT,CAWSVPGNTEAFF
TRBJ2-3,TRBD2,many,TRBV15,TGTGCCACCAGCAGAGTTCTAGCGGGGAGAGAGACAGATACGCAGTATTTT,CATSRVLAGRETDTQYF
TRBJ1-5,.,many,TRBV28,TGTGCCAGCAGCCTTGACAGGTTCAATCAGCCCCAGCATTTT,CASSLDRFNQPQHF
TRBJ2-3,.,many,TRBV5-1,TGCGCCAGCAGGCCCTTCAGGGATGATACGCAGTATTTT,CASRPFRDDTQYF
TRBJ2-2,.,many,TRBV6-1,TGTGCCAGCAGTGAAAGTGGAGACACCCTAGCCGGGGAGCTGTTTTTT,CASSESGDTLAGELFF
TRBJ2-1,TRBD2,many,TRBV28,TGTGCCAGCAGTTTATTGACTAGCGGGACTCACAATGAGCAGTTCTTC,CASSLLTSGTHNEQFF
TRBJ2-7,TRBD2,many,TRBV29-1,TGCAGCGTGGGAGGACTAGCGAACTCCTACGAGCAGTACTTC,CSVGGLANSYEQYF
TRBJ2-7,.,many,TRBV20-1,TGCAGTGCTGACCCTGGGCTGGGCTACGAGCAGTACTTC,CSADPGLGYEQYF
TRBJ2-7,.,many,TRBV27,TGTGCCAGCAGGGACAGTTACTCCTACGAGCAGTACTTC,CASRDSYSYEQYF
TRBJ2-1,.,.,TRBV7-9,TGTGCCACCTTATATGAGCAGTTCTTC,CATLYEQFF
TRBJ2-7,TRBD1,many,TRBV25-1,TGTGCCAGCAGTGAATCAGGCAGGGGGCTCATGAACGAGCAGTACTTC,CASSESGRGLMNEQYF
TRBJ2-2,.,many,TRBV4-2,TGTGCCAGCAGCCAAGGTCTCACACCGGACACCGGGGAGCTGTTTTTT,CASSQGLTPDTGELFF
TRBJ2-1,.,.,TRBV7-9,TGTGCCAGCAGCCAAAGTTGGGGAATACGGCTCGATGAGCAGTTCTTC,CASSQSWGIRLDEQFF